This T cell receptor (beta chain) was found in a study of blood T cells in healthy people across ages. A second PCR of 7 to 11 cycles used a sample-barcoded 5' primer and a J-beta primer mix. A single record per CDR3 protein comes from TCRdb applying MiXCR to the 5' RACE reads. This table has 700,000 to 850,000 distinct CDR3 sequences, 36% appearing once. Per the germline V gene, CDR1 is SGHTA and CDR2 is FQGNSA. Between the trimmed V and J ends, which lost 5 bases and 8 bases, there was a span of 12 bases. The CDR3 consists of 12 residues. This clonotype was seen a few times. The authors extracted at least 5 micrograms of total RNA per sample.

The sample taken for sequencing was blood. The receptor was isolated from a man aged 18 to 30 in good health. The chain links TRBV7-2 to TRBJ1-2; a weak D match, TRBD1 (5 bases). CDR3 sequence: CASSPYTGGYTF. CDR3 nucleotide sequence: TGTGCCAGCAGCCCCTATACAGGAGGCTACACCTTC.